The source of this TCR beta chain is a study of Ad26.COV2.S vaccination and SARS-CoV-2 variants. Treatment defined: roughly 19 received Ad26.COV2.S at low or high dose, single or two shots; about 5 received placebo; per-sample allocation not given. Material that was analyzed had been drawn on day 63 after the first vaccine or placebo injection. Clones were sequenced by immunoSEQ multiplex PCR, and TCRdb holds only the in-frame ones, with some missing. Of around 500,000 clones listed, about 89% are singletons. V lost 0 bases and J lost 4, with 21 bases in between. This CDR3 has 18 residues. The germline V gene encodes CDR1 LGHNA and CDR2 YNFKEQ.

The rearrangement links TRBV4-2 to TRBJ1-2; possibly TRBD1 for D (5 bases). Source: peripheral blood, taken in a trial of Ad26.COV2.S vaccine versus placebo. The clonotype comes from a person between 18 and 59 years old who received the Ad26.COV2.S COVID-19 vaccine or a placebo. CDR3 nucleotide sequence: TGTGCCAGCAGCCAAGATCTCCCCCGCGATGGGGGGGTCTATGGCTACACCTTC. It yields the protein CASSQDLPRDGGVYGYTF.